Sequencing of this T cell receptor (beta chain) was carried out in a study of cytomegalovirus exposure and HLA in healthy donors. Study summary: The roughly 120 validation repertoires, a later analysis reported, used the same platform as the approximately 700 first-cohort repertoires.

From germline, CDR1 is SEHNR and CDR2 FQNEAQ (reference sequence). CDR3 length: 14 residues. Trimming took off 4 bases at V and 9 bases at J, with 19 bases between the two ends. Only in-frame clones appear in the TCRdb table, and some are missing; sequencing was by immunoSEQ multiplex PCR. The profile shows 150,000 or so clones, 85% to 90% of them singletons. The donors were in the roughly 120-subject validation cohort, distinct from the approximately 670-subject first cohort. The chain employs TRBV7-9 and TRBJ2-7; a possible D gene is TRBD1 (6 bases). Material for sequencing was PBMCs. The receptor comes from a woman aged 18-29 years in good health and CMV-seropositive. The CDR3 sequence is CASSSGQQELGQYF. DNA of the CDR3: TGTGCCAGCAGCTCTGGACAGCAGGAACTTGGGCAGTACTTC.